This T cell receptor beta chain was identified in a study of CD8+ T cells in alopecia areata. Treatment of the sample: oral pan-JAK inhibitor, 5-10 mg twice daily. Extraction of RNA preceded its reverse transcription into cDNA, which served as the sequencing template. Assay: immunoSEQ multiplex PCR; the TCRdb copy retains only in-frame clones and omits some. The table lists over 150,000 clones, 60% to 70% of them singletons. Of note for this clone: Its antigen is unidentified.

General study results and limits: Lesional scalp displayed greater clonality than normal scalp, most notably in alopecia totalis/universalis.

This CDR3 comprises 14 residues. Germline CDR1 SGHNT, CDR2 YYREEE (reference sequence). V shed 1 base, J shed 3 bases, and the junction held 3 bases outside the gene matches. This sequence originates from a human donor with alopecia areata. V gene TRBV5-4 combines with J gene TRBJ1-1; 7 bases align to TRBD1. Sequences were derived from CD4+ T cells sorted from blood, sampled at week 4, from a patient treated with tofacitinib. CDR3: CASSLKGADTEAFF. The CDR3 DNA reads as TGTGCCAGCAGCTTGAAGGGGGCGGACACTGAAGCTTTCTTT.